This TCR beta chain was sequenced for a study of CD8 T cells in ankylosing spondylitis. Germline values: CDR1 MNHEY, CDR2 SVGAGI. The ends lost 6 bases at V and 0 bases at J; junction bases unmatched: 9. The CDR3 totals 16 residues. TCRdb analysed the 5' RACE reads with MiXCR anew, one entry per CDR3 protein. The sample records approximately 300,000 distinct CDR3 sequences, roughly 20% being singletons. The gene calls are TRBV6-5 and TRBJ1-1; TRBD1 aligns across 8 bases. The TCR sequence derives from a male donor with ankylosing spondylitis or in good health (not recorded which). Material: blood, either unsorted or a sorted T cell fraction (not recorded which). The CDR3 spells CASRYMTGVLNTEAFF. CDR3 DNA: TGTGCCAGCAGGTACATGACAGGGGTTCTGAACACTGAAGCTTTCTTT.